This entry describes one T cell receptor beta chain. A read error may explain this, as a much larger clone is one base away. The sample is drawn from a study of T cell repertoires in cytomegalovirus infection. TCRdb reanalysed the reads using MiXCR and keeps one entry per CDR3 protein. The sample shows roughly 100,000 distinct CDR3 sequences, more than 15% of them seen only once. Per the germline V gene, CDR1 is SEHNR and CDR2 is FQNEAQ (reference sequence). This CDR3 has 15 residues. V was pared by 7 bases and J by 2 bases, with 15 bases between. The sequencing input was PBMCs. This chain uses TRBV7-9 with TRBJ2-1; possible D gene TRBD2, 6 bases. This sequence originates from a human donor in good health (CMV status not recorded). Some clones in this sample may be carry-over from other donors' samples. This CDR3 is CASTLNSGPYNEQFF. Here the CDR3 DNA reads TGTGCCAGCACCCTTAATAGCGGTCCCTACAATGAGCAGTTCTTC.